This record looks at one T cell receptor beta chain sequence and its context. These data originate in a study of blood T cell repertoires in COVID-19. Study-level information: There were acute and convalescent COVID-19 samples, and they came from the United States, Italy and Spain.

Study processing details: Quantification of nucleated cells was approximated via reference gene primer amplification. Assay used: immunoSEQ multiplex PCR; TCRdb lists only in-frame clones, some missing. D and trimming were read from the DNA, whereas the V and J calls and clone size are those reported in that table. This sample carries roughly 400,000 clones, approximately 91% of them seen once, and the ten largest clones take approximately 1.5%. Trimming left V 4 bases short and J 4 bases short, with 11 bases between. This CDR3 spans 15 amino acids. The germline gives CDR1 MNHEY, CDR2 SVGAGI. Sequences were obtained from PBMCs or T cells enriched from blood (not recorded which). The source of this sequence is a woman aged 18-29 years who had been exposed to COVID-19. The gene calls are TRBV6-5 and TRBJ2-6; unclear D gene. This CDR3 is CASSSPARGANVLTF. CDR3 DNA: TGTGCCAGCAGTTCGCCGGCCAGGGGGGCCAACGTCCTGACTTTC.